This T cell receptor beta chain was profiled in a study of graft-versus-host responses after intestinal transplantation. Study in general: The study gave all recipients anti-thymocyte globulin induction, then tacrolimus and steroids for approximately three years.

Turning to this clone: Its cognate antigen is unknown.

Points from the study as a whole: Some GvH clones were seen earlier in gut or blood, suggesting intestinal origin. Peak circulating GvH clone levels tracked with early post-transplant HvG declines.

The CDR3 covers 11 residues. The germline V and J ends were trimmed by 6 bases and 7 bases, with 12 bases remaining between them. Germline lookup yields CDR1 DFQATT and CDR2 SNEGSKA (reference sequence). Profiling relied on immunoSEQ multiplex PCR, and the TCRdb table lists in-frame clones only, not all of them. The data contain over 80,000 clones, roughly 92% of them seen just once; the ten biggest clones take up roughly 0.43%. The chain employs TRBV20-1 and TRBJ1-2; D is undetermined. Material: unstimulated CD8+ T cells sorted from spleen or lymph node cells, obtained before transplant. This TCR came from a human donor who was the organ donor for an intestinal transplant. The CDR3 region has the DNA TGCAGTGCCCCCGCCCCGCGTGGCTACACCTTC. Its translation is CSAPAPRGYTF.